These T cell receptor beta chains were read from a single sample in a study of blood T cells in healthy people across ages. Each CDR3 protein is one row after TCRdb ran MiXCR on the 5' RACE reads. The table lists about 1 million distinct CDR3 sequences, roughly 45% of them singletons. The sequenced sample was blood. The receptors come from a woman aged 60-75 years in good health. Both conserved end residues are part of each CDR3. D genes are given only for firm matches. The size entry is marked missing in some rows and otherwise reads once, few, many or a size class.

>TRBJ2-1|few|NA|TRBV29-1
TGCAGCGTTGAAGGCGGGGAGAGGGTCTACAATGAGCAGTTCTTC
CSVEGGERVYNEQFF
>TRBJ1-5|NA|NA|TRBV6-1
TGTGCCAGCAGTGGGGGCCAAAATCAGCCCCAGCATTTT
CASSGGQNQPQHF
>TRBJ1-2|few|NA|TRBV5-8
TGTGCCAGCAGCTTCTCGGGGTACTCCTATGGCTACACCTTC
CASSFSGYSYGYTF
>TRBJ1-2|NA|NA|TRBV29-1
TGCAGCGTTGGGGGCAGCGGTCATGGCTACACCTTC
CSVGGSGHGYTF
>TRBJ1-1|NA|TRBD1|TRBV29-1
TGCAGCGTTGTCCCGGGACAGGGGGCGGCATCTGAAGCTTTCTTT
CSVVPGQGAASEAFF
>TRBJ1-5|few|NA|TRBV7-2
TGTGCCAGCAGTCCGGAGTGGGGGCAGCCCCAGCATTTT
CASSPEWGQPQHF
>TRBJ1-2|NA|NA|TRBV27
TGTGCCAGCAGTTCCGGGGGCGAAGGGTATGGCTACACCTTC
CASSSGGEGYGYTF
>TRBJ2-3|NA|TRBD1|TRBV9
TGTGCCAGCAGCGTAGTCGGACAGGCCAGCACAGATACGCAGTATTTT
CASSVVGQASTDTQYF
>TRBJ2-7|few|NA|TRBV27
TGTGCCAGCAGTTCGGGCGCCACGGGAAGCGAGCAGTACTTC
CASSSGATGSEQYF
>TRBJ2-3|few|NA|TRBV9
TGTGCCAGCAGCGCTTCTGGTAGGAAGGCAGATACGCAGTATTTT
CASSASGRKADTQYF
>TRBJ1-2|many|NA|TRBV9
TGTGCCAGCAGCGCGCAGAGCTATGGCTACACCTTC
CASSAQSYGYTF
>TRBJ2-2|NA|TRBD1|TRBV28
TGTGCCACCAGGGACAGGGGGCTCGGGGAGCTGTTTTTT
CATRDRGLGELFF
>TRBJ2-7|few|TRBD2|TRBV28
TGTGCCAGCATGGCTAGCGGGAGAGCCTACGAGCAGTACTTC
CASMASGRAYEQYF
>TRBJ2-5|NA|TRBD2|TRBV7-9
TGTGCCAGCAGCTTAATACCCATAGCGGGAGGTTTGGGGCAAGAGACCCAGTACTTC
CASSLIPIAGGLGQETQYF
>TRBJ2-7|NA|NA|TRBV5-1
TGCGCCAGCAAACCAGACCCCCTTGGCTACGAGCAGTACTTC
CASKPDPLGYEQYF
>TRBJ2-1|few|TRBD2|TRBV10-3
TGTGCCATCAGTGTGGGACTAGCCAATGAGCAGTTCTTC
CAISVGLANEQFF
>TRBJ2-5|few|NA|TRBV10-3
TGTGCCATCGCCCGATCCGCTCACCAAGAGACCCAGTACTTC
CAIARSAHQETQYF
>TRBJ2-3|NA|NA|TRBV25-1
TGTGCCAGCACCCCTCACCTAGCTGAAGCAGATACGCAGTATTTT
CASTPHLAEADTQYF
>TRBJ2-7|NA|NA|TRBV6-6
TGTGCCAGCAGTTACCAAGTAAGCCAAGCCTACGAGCAGTACTTC
CASSYQVSQAYEQYF
>TRBJ2-7|NA|NA|TRBV10-3
TGTGCCATCAGTGACGGGACGAACTACGAGCAGTACTTC
CAISDGTNYEQYF
>TRBJ2-1|NA|NA|TRBV29-1
TGCAGCGTTGAAGCTCTCGAACGGGGTTACAATGAGCAGTTCTTC
CSVEALERGYNEQFF
>TRBJ2-1|few|TRBD2|TRBV7-9
TGTGCCAGCAGCCCCAAGAAGGCCGGGACTAGCGGGTCCCATGAGCAGTTCTTC
CASSPKKAGTSGSHEQFF
>TRBJ2-5|few|NA|TRBV5-1
TGCGCCAGCAGCTTTAGTAAAGAGACCCAGTACTTC
CASSFSKETQYF
>TRBJ2-2|few|TRBD2|TRBV12-3/TRBV12-4
TGTGCCAGCAGAGCCAGCGGGAGGGCTACCGGGGAGCTGTTTTTT
CASRASGRATGELFF
>TRBJ2-7|NA|NA|TRBV2
TGTGCCAGCATTTCCAGGGGTGGTAACGAGCAGTACTTC
CASISRGGNEQYF